This passage covers 6 T cell receptor beta chains from one sample sequenced in a study of CD8 T cells in ankylosing spondylitis. Study-wide points: A motif in TCR beta, a set of about eight highly homologous variants, appeared characteristic of ankylosing spondylitis blood.

Their antigen targets remain unknown. TCRdb called the 5' RACE reads again in MiXCR, with one record for every CDR3 protein. Of 670,000 or so distinct CDR3 sequences in the sample, 15% to 20% were seen once. Material for sequencing was blood, either unsorted or a sorted T cell fraction (not recorded which). The receptors shown here come from a male donor with ankylosing spondylitis.

This clonotype appeared a few times. The CDR3 sequence: CASSPDTLYGYTF. The CDR3 region has the DNA TGTGCCAGCAGCCCCGATACCCTCTATGGCTACACCTTC. The chain has TRBV5-5 and TRBJ1-2; D unclear. Trimming took off 4 bases at V and 4 bases at J, with 11 bases between the two ends. Germline V gives CDR1 SGHKS, CDR2 YYEKEE (reference sequence). The CDR3 spans 13 residues.

This clonotype occurred a few times. The chain carries TRBV18 and TRBJ2-1, with 9 nucleotides matching TRBD2. The germline V gene encodes CDR1 KGHSH and CDR2 LQKENI. Trimming at V came to 6 bases and at J to 2 bases, leaving 11 bases not matched to a gene. The CDR3 is 17 amino acids. CDR3: CASSREGLALTYNEQFF. CDR3 DNA: TGTGCCAGCTCCCGTGAGGGACTAGCCCTTACCTACAATGAGCAGTTCTTC.

In its sample, this clonotype was seen a few times. V usage is TRBV12-3 or TRBV12-4 and J usage is TRBJ1-3; possible D gene TRBD1, 5 bases. The CDR3 loop spans 14 amino acids. The ends were cut back, 2 bases at V and 9 bases at J, with 14 bases in the middle. DNA of the CDR3: TGTGCCAGCAGTTTAAGAGGGGATCCTTTCACCATATATTTT. Translating it yields CASSLRGDPFTIYF.

The chain uses TRBV6-2 or TRBV6-3 and TRBJ2-2, with a weak D call TRBD2 (5 bases). The CDR3 covers 17 residues. Germline V gene data show CDR1 as MNHEY and CDR2 as SVGEGT. Trimming pared 4 bases from V and 1 base from J, leaving 16 bases between. The CDR3 coding sequence is TGTGCCAGCAGTTCCCTCGGGAAGGAACTGAACACCGGGGAGCTGTTTTTT. Its protein is CASSSLGKELNTGELFF.

Only a few counts were recorded for this clonotype. The rearrangement uses TRBV4-1 and TRBJ1-5, with D perhaps TRBD1 (6 bases). The germline V gene encodes CDR1 MGHRA and CDR2 YSYEKL. This CDR3 contains 16 residues. The V end was cut by 1 base, the J end by 2 bases, with 12 bases between. The CDR3 DNA is TGCGCCAGCAGCCAAGCGAGGGGGAGCGGCAATCAGCCCCAGCATTTT. Protein: CASSQARGSGNQPQHF.

CDR3 DNA: TGTGCCAGCAGTAAGGATCCCTCTGGAAACACCATATATTTT. Amino acids: CASSKDPSGNTIYF. The chain carries TRBV12-3 or TRBV12-4 and TRBJ1-3; unclear D gene. CDR3 length: 14 residues. V gave up 5 bases and J gave up 0 bases, with 8 bases separating them.